A single sample gave rise to the 7 T cell receptor beta chains below, sequenced in a study of T cells in Graves' hyperthyroidism and ophthalmopathy. Amplified TCR beta CDR3 regions derived from RNA transcripts. In the first-round RT-PCR of the TCR CDR3, the HTBI primer set was used. TCRdb ran MiXCR on the multiplex PCR reads and lists one entry per CDR3 protein. The top ten clones hold 30% to 35% of a sample with a few hundred thousand distinct CDR3 sequences, 15% of them seen once. Sequencing was done on a sample of blood. The receptors were gathered from a woman aged 25 to 39 with Graves' hyperthyroidism.

The chain couples TRBV20-1 to TRBJ2-4; D might be TRBD1 or TRBD2, each matching 6 bases. CDR1 and CDR2 (germline): DFQATT, SNEGSKA (reference sequence). Trimming removed 0 bases from V and 0 bases from J, with 18 bases in between. This CDR3 spans 18 amino acids. CDR3 sequence reads: CSARDPGSWGLAKNIQYF. Here the CDR3 DNA reads TGCAGTGCTAGAGACCCCGGGAGCTGGGGGCTAGCCAAAAACATTCAGTACTTC.

This clonotype was counted between two and nine times. This chain connects TRBV2 to TRBJ1-2; 8 bases map to TRBD1. Germline V CDR1 and CDR2: SNHLY, FYNNEI. Trimming took 4 bases from V and 8 from J; bases not matched to a gene: 9. The CDR3 contains 14 residues. The CDR3 nucleotides are TGTGCCAGCAGTGGGGAGACAGGGGTAGGCGGCTACACCTTC. Amino acids: CASSGETGVGGYTF.

A note on this clonotype: Germline is not matched at one junction end, which may reflect a read error. The chain joins TRBV11-3 to TRBJ1-1; maybe TRBD1 (5 bases). The CDR3 totals 13 residues. Per germline, CDR1 SGHNT and CDR2 YENEEA. The CDR3 coding sequence is TGCGCCAGCAGCCGGGACGGAAGGTCTGAAGCTTTCTTT. This translates into CASSRDGRSEAFF.

Many counts were recorded for this clonotype. The chain couples TRBV2 to TRBJ1-1; TRBD1 might be the D (5 bases). With 4 bases removed from V and 3 bases from J, the gap between germline ends came to 9 bases. CDR1 is SNHLY and CDR2 is FYNNEI in the germline V gene. The CDR3 contains 13 residues. The DNA of the CDR3 is TGTGCCAGCAGTGTTAAGGGGTACACTGAAGCTTTCTTT. It codes for CASSVKGYTEAFF.

This clonotype was seen ten or more times. The chain employs TRBV7-2 and TRBJ1-5; maybe TRBD1 (6 bases). The CDR3 consists of 15 residues. The germline V and J ends were trimmed by 7 bases and 5 bases, with 18 bases remaining between them. Germline loops: CDR1 SGHTA, CDR2 FQGNSA. DNA of the CDR3: TGTGCCAGCACCCCGGACAGTATGCCTGATCAGCCCCAGCATTTT. Translation gives CASTPDSMPDQPQHF.

This clonotype was found many times. The chain recombines TRBV2 with TRBJ2-1, with D possibly being TRBD1 or TRBD2 (5 bases each). Germline V CDR1 and CDR2: SNHLY, FYNNEI. The CDR3 is 14 residues long. V was pared by 7 bases and J by 10 bases, with 20 bases between. CDR3 coding DNA: TGTGCCAGCACGCCCGGGACCCCCTCGGGGGAGCAGTTCTTC. Its protein is CASTPGTPSGEQFF.

This clonotype showed up many times. This chain uses TRBV20-1 with TRBJ2-1; 11 bases line up with TRBD2. The CDR3 runs to 15 residues. The V gene end was trimmed by 1 base and the J gene end by 7 bases; junction bases not matched to a gene: 6. The V gene's germline CDR1 is DFQATT and CDR2 SNEGSKA (reference sequence). The CDR3 loop is CSARVFSGRGNEQFF. The CDR3 DNA reads as TGCAGTGCTAGAGTCTTTAGCGGGAGGGGGAATGAGCAGTTCTTC.